This T cell receptor beta chain was captured by sequencing in a study of cytomegalovirus exposure and HLA in healthy donors. Study results and caveats: Trimming of TCR beta V- and J-genes showed a link, identified in a later analysis, to a missense DCLRE1C variant.

Amplification used 60 Vbeta primers and 13 Jbeta primers. Assay used: immunoSEQ multiplex PCR; TCRdb lists only in-frame clones, some missing. The sample lists 150,000 to 200,000 clones, around 77% occurring once. Details on this clone: Its antigen is unknown.

Germline V lookup: CDR1 MNHEY, CDR2 SVGAGI. The CDR3 spans 13 residues. Losses at the gene ends were 8 bases for V and 6 bases for J; bases not matched to a gene: 10. Sequenced: PBMCs. The chain carries TRBV6-5 and TRBJ2-7, with 7 bases lining up with TRBD1. This receptor was identified in a man aged 60 to 69 in good health and CMV-seronegative. The CDR3 loop is CASRRQGPTEQYF. CDR3 nucleotides: TGTGCCAGCCGAAGACAGGGACCCACCGAGCAGTACTTC.